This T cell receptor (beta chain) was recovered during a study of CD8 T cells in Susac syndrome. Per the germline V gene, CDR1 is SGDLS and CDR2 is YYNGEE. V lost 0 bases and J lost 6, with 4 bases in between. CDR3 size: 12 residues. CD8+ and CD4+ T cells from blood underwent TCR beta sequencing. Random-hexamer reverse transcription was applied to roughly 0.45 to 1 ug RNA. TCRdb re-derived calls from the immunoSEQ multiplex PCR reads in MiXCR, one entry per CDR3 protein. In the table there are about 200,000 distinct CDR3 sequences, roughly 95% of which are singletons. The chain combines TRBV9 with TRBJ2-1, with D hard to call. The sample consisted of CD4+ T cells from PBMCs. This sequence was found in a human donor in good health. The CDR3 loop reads CASSVDVNEQFF. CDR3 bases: TGTGCCAGCAGCGTAGACGTCAATGAGCAGTTCTTC. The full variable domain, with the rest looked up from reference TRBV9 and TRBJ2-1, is DSGVTQTPKHLITATGQRVTLRCSPRSGDLSVYWYQQSLDQGLQFLIQYYNGEERAKGNILERFSAQQFPDLHSELNLSSLELGDSALYFCASSVDVNEQFFGPGTRLTVL.